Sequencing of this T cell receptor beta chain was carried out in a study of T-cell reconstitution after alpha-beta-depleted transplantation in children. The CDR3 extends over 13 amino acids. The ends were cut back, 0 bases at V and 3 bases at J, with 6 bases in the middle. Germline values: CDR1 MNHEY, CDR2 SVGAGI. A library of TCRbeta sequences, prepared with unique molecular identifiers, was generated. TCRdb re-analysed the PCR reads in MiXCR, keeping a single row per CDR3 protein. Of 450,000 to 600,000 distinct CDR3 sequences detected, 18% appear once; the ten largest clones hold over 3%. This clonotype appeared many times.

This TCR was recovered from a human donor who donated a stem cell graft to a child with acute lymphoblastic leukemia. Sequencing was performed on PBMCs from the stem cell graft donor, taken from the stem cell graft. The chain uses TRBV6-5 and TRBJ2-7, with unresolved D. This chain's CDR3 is CASSYSSDYEQYF. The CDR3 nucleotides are TGTGCCAGCAGTTACTCTTCGGACTACGAGCAGTACTTC.